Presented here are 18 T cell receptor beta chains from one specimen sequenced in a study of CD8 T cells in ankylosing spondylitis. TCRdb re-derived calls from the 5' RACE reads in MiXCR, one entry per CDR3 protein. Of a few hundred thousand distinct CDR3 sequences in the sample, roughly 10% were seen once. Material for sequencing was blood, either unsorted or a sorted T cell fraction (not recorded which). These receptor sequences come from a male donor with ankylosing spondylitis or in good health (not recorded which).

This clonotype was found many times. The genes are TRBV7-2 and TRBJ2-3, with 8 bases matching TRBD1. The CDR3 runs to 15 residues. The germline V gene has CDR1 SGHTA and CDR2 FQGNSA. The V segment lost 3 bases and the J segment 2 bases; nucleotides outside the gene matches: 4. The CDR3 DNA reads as TGTGCCAGCAGCTTGATACAGGGGGTCACAGATACGCAGTATTTT. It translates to CASSLIQGVTDTQYF.

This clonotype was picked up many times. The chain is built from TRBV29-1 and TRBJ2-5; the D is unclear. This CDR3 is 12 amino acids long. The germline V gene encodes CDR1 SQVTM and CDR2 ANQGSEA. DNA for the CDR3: TGCACCTTCGGGCGCAACCAAGAGACCCAGTACTTC. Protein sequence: CTFGRNQETQYF.

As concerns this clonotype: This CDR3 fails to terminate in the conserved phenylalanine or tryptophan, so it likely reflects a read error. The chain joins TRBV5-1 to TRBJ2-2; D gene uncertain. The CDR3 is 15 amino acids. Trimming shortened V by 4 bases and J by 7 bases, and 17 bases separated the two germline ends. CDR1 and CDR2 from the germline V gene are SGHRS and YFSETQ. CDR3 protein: CASSPQALGYGELFS. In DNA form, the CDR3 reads TGCGCCAGCAGCCCACAAGCGCTGGGGTACGGGGAGCTGTTTTCT.

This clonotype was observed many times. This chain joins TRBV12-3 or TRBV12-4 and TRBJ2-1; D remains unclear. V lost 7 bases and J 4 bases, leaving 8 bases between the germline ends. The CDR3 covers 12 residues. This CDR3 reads CASTASYNEQFF. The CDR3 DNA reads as TGTGCCAGCACCGCCTCATACAATGAGCAGTTCTTC.

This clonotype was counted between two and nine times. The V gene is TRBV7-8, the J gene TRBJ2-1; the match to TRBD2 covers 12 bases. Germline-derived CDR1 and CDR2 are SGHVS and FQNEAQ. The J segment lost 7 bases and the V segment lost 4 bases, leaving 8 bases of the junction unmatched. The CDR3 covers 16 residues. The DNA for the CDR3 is TGTGCCAGCAGCTCATACGTGACTAGCGGGGGTAATGAGCAGTTCTTC. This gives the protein CASSSYVTSGGNEQFF.

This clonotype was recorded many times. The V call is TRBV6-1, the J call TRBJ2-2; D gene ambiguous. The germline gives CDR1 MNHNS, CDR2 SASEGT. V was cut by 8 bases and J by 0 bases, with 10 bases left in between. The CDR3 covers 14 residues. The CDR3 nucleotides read TGTGCCAGCCGGCAGGCCCCGAACACCGGGGAGCTGTTTTTT. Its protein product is CASRQAPNTGELFF.

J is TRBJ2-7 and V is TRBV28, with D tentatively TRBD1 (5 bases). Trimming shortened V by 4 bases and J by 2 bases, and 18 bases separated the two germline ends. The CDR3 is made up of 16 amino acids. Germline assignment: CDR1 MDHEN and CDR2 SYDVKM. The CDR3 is CASSSTLGRAAYEQYF. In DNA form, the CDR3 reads TGTGCCAGCAGTTCCACTTTGGGGCGCGCGGCCTACGAGCAGTACTTC.

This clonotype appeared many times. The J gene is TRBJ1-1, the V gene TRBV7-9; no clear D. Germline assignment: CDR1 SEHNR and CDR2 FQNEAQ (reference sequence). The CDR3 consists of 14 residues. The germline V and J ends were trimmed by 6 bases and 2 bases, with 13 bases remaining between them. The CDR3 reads CASRAGEANTEAFF. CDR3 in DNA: TGTGCCAGCAGGGCTGGGGAAGCCAACACTGAAGCTTTCTTT.

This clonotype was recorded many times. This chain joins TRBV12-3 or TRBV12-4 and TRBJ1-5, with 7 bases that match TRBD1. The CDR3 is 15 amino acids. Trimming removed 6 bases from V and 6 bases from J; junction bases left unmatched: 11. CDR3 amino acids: CASSAALQGGQPQHF. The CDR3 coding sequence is TGTGCCAGCAGCGCCGCCCTCCAGGGGGGTCAGCCCCAGCATTTT.

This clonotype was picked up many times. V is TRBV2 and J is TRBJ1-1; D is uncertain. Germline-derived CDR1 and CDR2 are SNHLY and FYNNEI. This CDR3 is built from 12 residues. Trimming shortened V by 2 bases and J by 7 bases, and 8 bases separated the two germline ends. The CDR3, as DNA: TGTGCCAGCAGTGAATCCAGCCTTGAAGCTTTCTTT. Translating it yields CASSESSLEAFF.

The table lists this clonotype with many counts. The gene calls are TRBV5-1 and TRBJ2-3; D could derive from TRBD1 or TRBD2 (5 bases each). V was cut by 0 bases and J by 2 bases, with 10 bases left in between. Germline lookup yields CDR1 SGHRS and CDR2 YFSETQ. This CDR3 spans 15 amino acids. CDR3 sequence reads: CASSLDSGTTDTQYF. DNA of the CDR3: TGCGCCAGCAGCTTGGACTCCGGGACCACAGATACGCAGTATTTT.

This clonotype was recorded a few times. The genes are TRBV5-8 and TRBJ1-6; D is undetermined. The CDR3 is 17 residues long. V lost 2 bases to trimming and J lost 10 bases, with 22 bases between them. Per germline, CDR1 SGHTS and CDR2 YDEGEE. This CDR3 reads CASSFWVRADVRSPLHF. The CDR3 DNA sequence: TGTGCCAGCAGCTTTTGGGTCAGAGCGGACGTTCGGTCACCCCTCCACTTT.

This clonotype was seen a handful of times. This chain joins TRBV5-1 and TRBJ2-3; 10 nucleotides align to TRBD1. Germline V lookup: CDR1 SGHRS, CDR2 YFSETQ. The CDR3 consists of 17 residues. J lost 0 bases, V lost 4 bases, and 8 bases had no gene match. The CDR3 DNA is TGCGCCAGCAGCGGGGGACAGGGGTTCTCTAGCACAGATACGCAGTATTTT. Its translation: CASSGGQGFSSTDTQYF.

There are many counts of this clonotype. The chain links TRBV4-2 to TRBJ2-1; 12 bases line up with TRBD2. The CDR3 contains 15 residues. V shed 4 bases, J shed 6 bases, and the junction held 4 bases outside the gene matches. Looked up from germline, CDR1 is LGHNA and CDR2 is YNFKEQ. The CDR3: CASSPTSGGFNEQFF. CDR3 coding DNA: TGTGCCAGCAGCCCAACTAGCGGGGGGTTCAATGAGCAGTTCTTC.

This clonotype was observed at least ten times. The chain's CDR3 is CASTTYNEQFF. The CDR3 bases are TGTGCCAGCACAACCTACAATGAGCAGTTCTTC. The chain joins TRBV28 to TRBJ2-1, with D hard to call. The CDR3 is 11 amino acids. The germline gives CDR1 MDHEN, CDR2 SYDVKM. The germline V and J ends were trimmed by 7 bases and 2 bases, with 3 bases remaining between them.

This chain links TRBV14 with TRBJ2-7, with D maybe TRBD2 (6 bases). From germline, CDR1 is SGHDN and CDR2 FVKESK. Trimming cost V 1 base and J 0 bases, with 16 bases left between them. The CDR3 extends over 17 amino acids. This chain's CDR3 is CASSQAVSLAVSYEQYF. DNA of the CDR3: TGTGCCAGCAGCCAAGCAGTCTCTTTAGCGGTCTCCTACGAGCAGTACTTC.

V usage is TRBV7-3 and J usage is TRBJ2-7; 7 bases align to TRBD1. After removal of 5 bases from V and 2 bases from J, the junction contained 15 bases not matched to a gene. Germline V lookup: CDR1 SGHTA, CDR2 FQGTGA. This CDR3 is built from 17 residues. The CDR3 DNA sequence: TGTGCCAGCAGCCGGGACGACGAGGACAGGTATACCTACGAGCAGTACTTC. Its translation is CASSRDDEDRYTYEQYF.

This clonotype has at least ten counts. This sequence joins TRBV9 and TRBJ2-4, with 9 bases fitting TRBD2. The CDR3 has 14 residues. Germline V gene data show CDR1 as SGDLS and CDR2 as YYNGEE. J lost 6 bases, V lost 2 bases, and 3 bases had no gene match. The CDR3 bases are TGTGCCAGCAGCGTCGGACTAGCGACAAACATTCAGTACTTC. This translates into CASSVGLATNIQYF. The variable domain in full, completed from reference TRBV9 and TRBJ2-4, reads DSGVTQTPKHLITATGQRVTLRCSPRSGDLSVYWYQQSLDQGLQFLIQYYNGEERAKGNILERFSAQQFPDLHSELNLSSLELGDSALYFCASSVGLATNIQYFGAGTRLSVL.